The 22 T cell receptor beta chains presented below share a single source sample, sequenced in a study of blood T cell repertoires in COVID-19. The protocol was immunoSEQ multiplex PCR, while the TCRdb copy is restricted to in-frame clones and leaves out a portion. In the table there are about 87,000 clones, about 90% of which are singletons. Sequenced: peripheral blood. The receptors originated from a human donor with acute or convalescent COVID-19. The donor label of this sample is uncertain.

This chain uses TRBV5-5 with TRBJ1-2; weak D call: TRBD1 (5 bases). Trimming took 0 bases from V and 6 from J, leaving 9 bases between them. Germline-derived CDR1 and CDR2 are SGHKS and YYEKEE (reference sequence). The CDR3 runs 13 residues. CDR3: CASSLERRDGYTF. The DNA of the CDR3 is TGTGCCAGCAGCTTGGAACGCAGGGATGGCTACACCTTC.

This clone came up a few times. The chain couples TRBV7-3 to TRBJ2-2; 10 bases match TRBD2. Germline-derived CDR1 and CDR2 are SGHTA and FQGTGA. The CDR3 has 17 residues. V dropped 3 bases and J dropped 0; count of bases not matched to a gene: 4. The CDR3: CASSLVLAGANTGELFF. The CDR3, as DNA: TGTGCCAGCAGCTTGGTCCTAGCGGGGGCGAACACCGGGGAGCTGTTTTTT.

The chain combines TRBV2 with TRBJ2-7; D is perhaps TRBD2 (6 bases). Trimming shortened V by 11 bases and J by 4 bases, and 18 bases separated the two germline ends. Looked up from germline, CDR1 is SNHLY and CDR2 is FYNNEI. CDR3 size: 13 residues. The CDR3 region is CAAQASDGYEQYF. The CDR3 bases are TGTGCCGCCCAGGCTAGCGATGGTTACGAGCAGTACTTC.

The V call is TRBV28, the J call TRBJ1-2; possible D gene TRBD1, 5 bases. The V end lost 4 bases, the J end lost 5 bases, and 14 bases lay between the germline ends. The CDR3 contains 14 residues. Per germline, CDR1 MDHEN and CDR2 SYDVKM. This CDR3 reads CASSSTTRDYGYTF. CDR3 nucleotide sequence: TGTGCCAGCAGTTCTACCACCAGGGATTATGGCTACACCTTC.

CDR3 protein: CSVDAGTPAGANYGYTF. The CDR3 nucleotides read TGCAGCGTCGATGCCGGGACCCCAGCGGGAGCTAACTATGGCTACACCTTC. The V gene is TRBV29-1, the J gene TRBJ1-2; D possibly corresponds to TRBD1 (5 bases). The V end lost 6 bases, the J end lost 0 bases, and 23 bases lay between the germline ends. CDR1 and CDR2 from the germline V gene are SQVTM and ANQGSEA. The CDR3 is 17 amino acids.

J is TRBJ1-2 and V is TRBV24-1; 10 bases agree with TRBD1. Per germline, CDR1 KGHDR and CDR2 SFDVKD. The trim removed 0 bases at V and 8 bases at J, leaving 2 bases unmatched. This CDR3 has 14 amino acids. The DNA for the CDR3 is TGTGCCACCAGTGATTTGGGGACAGGGGAAGGCTACACCTTC. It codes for CATSDLGTGEGYTF.

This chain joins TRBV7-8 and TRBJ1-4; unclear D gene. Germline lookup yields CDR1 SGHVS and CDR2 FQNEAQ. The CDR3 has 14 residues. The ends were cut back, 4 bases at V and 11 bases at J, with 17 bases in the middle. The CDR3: CASSSSAGSPKLFF. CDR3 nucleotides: TGTGCCAGCAGCTCCTCGGCCGGGTCCCCTAAACTGTTTTTT. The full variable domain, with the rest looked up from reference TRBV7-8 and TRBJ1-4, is GAGVSQSPRYKVAKRGQDVALRCDPISGHVSLFWYQQALGQGPEFLTYFQNEAQLDKSGLPSDRFFAERPEGSVSTLKIQRTQQEDSAVYLCASSSSAGSPKLFFGSGTQLSVL.

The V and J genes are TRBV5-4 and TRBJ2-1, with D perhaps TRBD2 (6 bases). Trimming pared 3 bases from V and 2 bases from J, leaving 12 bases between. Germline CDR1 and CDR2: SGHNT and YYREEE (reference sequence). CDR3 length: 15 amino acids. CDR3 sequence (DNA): TGTGCCAGCAGCTCCCGACTAGGGACCTACAATGAGCAGTTCTTC. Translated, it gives CASSSRLGTYNEQFF.

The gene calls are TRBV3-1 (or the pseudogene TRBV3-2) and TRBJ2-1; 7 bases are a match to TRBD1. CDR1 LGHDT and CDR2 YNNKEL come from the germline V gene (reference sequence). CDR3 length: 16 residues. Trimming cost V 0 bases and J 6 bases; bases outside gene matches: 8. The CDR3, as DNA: TGTGCCAGCAGCCAAGAACACACAGGGGCGCGCAATGAGCAGTTCTTC. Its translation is CASSQEHTGARNEQFF.

CDR3 sequence (DNA): TGTGCCAGCAGCCAAGATCTGCGAAACTATGGCTACACCTTC. Its translation: CASSQDLRNYGYTF. The genes are TRBV3-1 (or the pseudogene TRBV3-2) and TRBJ1-2, with unresolved D. The CDR3 covers 14 residues. V lost 0 bases and J 2 bases, leaving 7 bases between the germline ends. CDR1 and CDR2 from the germline V gene are LGHDT and YNNKEL (reference sequence).

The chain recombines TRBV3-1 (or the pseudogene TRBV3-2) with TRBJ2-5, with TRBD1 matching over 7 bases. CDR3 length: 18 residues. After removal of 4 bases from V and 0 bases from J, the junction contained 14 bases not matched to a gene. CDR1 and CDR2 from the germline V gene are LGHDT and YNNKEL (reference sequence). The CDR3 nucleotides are TGTGCCAGCAGCCCCGTTCTCGGCCTCGGACAGGACCAAGAGACCCAGTACTTC. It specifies CASSPVLGLGQDQETQYF.

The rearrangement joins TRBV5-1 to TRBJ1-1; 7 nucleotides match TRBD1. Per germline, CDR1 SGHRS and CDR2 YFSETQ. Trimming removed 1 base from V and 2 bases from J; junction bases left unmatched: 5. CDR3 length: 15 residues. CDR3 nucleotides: TGCGCCAGCAGCTTGTCGACAGGGATAAACACTGAAGCTTTCTTT. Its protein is CASSLSTGINTEAFF. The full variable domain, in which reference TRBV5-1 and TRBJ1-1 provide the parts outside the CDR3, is KAGVTQTPRYLIKTRGQQVTLSCSPISGHRSVSWYQQTPGQGLQFLFEYFSETQRNKGNFPGRFSGRQFSNSRSEMNVSTLELGDSALYLCASSLSTGINTEAFFGQGTRLTVV.

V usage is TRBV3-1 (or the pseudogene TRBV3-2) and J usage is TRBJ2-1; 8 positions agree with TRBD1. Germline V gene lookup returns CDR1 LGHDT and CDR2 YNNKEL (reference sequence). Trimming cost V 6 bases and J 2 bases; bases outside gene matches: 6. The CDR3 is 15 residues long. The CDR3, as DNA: TGTGCCAGCAGGGGCCCGGACAGGGCCTACAATGAGCAGTTCTTC. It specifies CASRGPDRAYNEQFF.

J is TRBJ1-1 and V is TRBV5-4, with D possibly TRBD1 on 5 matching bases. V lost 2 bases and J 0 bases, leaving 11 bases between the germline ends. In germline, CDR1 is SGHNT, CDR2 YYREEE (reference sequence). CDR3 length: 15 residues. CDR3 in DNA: TGTGCCAGCAGCTTTACAGGACAAATGAACACTGAAGCTTTCTTT. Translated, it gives CASSFTGQMNTEAFF. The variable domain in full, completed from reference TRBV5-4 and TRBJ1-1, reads ETGVTQSPTHLIKTRGQQVTLRCSSQSGHNTVSWYQQALGQGPQFIFQYYREEENGRGNFPPRFSGLQFPNYSSELNVNALELDDSALYLCASSFTGQMNTEAFFGQGTRLTVV.

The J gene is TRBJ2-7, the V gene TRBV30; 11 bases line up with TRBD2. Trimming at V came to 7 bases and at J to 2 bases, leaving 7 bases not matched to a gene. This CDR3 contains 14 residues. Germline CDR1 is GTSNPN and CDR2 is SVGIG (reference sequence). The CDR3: CASSPGLAAYEQYF. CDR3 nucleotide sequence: TGTGCCTCCTCCCCGGGACTAGCGGCCTACGAGCAGTACTTC.

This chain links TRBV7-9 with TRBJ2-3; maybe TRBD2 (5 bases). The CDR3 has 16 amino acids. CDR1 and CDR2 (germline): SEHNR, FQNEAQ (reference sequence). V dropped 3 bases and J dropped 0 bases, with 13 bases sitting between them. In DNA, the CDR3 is TGTGCCAGCAGCTTGAGGGAAGGTGGAAGCACAGATACGCAGTATTTT. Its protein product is CASSLREGGSTDTQYF.

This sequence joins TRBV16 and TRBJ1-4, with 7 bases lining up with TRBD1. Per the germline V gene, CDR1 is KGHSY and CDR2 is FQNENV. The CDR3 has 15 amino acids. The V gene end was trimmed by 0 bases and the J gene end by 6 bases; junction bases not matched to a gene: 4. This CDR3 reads CASSQSRGRHEKLFF. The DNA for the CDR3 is TGTGCCAGCAGCCAATCAAGGGGGCGGCATGAAAAACTGTTTTTT.

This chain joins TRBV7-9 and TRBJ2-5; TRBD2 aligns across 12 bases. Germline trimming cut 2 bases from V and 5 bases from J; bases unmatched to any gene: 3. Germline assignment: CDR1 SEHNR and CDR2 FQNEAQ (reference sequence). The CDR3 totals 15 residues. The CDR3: CASSLSSGGAETQYF. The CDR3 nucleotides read TGTGCCAGCAGCTTATCTAGCGGGGGGGCTGAGACCCAGTACTTC.

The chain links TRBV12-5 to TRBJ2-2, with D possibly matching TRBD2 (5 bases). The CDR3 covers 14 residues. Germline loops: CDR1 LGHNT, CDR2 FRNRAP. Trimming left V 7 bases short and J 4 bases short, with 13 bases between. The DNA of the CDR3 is TGTGCTAGTGCCGCTGGGAGTAGCACCGGGGAGCTGTTTTTT. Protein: CASAAGSSTGELFF.

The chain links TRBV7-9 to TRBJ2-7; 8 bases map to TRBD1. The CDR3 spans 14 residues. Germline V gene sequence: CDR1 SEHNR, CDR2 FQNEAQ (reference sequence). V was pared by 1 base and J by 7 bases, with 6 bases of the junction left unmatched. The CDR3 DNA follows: TGTGCCAGCAGCTTAGGAACAGGGGGGAAAGAGCAGTACTTC. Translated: CASSLGTGGKEQYF.

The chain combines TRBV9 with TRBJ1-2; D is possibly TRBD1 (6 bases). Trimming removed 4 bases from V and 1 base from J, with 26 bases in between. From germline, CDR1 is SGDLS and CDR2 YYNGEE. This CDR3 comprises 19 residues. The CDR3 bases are TGTGCCAGCAGCCCCGGGGCAGGGGCCGAGCTTTCGGGTAACTATGGCTACACCTTC. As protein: CASSPGAGAELSGNYGYTF.

The CDR3 here is CASSLEGGLSEQYF. The CDR3 region has the DNA TGTGCCAGCAGCTTGGAGGGGGGGTTATCCGAGCAGTACTTC. The genes are TRBV5-4 and TRBJ2-7; a possible D gene is TRBD2 (7 bases). Trimming removed 0 bases at V and 6 bases at J, with 13 bases between. Germline V gene data show CDR1 as SGHNT and CDR2 as YYREEE (reference sequence). The CDR3 is 14 amino acids.